The TCR beta chain under discussion was sequenced for a study of blood T cells in healthy people across ages. Through a sample-barcoded 5' primer and a J-beta primer mix, a second PCR was run for roughly 6 to 11 cycles. MiXCR, applied by TCRdb to the 5' RACE reads, yields one record per CDR3 protein. Of around 1.1 million distinct CDR3 sequences listed, less than 45% are singletons. This clonotype was counted only a few times. Looked up from germline, CDR1 is MNHEY and CDR2 is SVGEGT. The CDR3 loop spans 15 amino acids. V was pared by 3 bases and J by 3 bases, with 15 bases between. Sequencing was performed on blood. This TCR was recovered from a man aged 18 to 29 in good health. The V gene is TRBV6-2 or TRBV6-3, the J gene TRBJ2-7; D ambiguous. CDR3 DNA sequence: TGTGCCAGCAGTTATTATGTCGGCCGAATCTACGAGCAGTACTTC. This translates into CASSYYVGRIYEQYF.